This T cell receptor beta chain originates from a study of T-cell reconstitution after alpha-beta-depleted transplantation in children. Study results and caveats: Several hundred expanded graft clones reportedly were the source of alpha-beta T cells about two months after transplant.

This CDR3 has 14 amino acids. Trimming at V came to 6 bases and at J to 1 base, leaving 2 bases not matched to a gene. As for this clonotype: Its target is unknown.

Molecular barcoding with unique molecular identifiers was used for the TCRbeta library. TCRdb re-called the PCR reads with MiXCR, one entry per CDR3 protein. The sample shows 45,000 to 70,000 distinct CDR3 sequences, approximately 43% of them seen only once. This clonotype was obtained from a male patient younger than 18 who had a stem cell transplant for acute lymphoblastic leukemia, so the T cells may come from the graft donor. The sample here was PBMCs, mostly from graft donor cells, taken 360 days after TCRalphabeta/CD19-depleted stem cell transplant. The rearrangement links TRBV12-3 or TRBV12-4 to TRBJ2-2; TRBD2 aligns across 7 bases. The CDR3 is CASRERENTGELFF. The CDR3 DNA sequence: TGTGCCAGCAGAGAGCGGGAGAACACCGGGGAGCTGTTTTTT.